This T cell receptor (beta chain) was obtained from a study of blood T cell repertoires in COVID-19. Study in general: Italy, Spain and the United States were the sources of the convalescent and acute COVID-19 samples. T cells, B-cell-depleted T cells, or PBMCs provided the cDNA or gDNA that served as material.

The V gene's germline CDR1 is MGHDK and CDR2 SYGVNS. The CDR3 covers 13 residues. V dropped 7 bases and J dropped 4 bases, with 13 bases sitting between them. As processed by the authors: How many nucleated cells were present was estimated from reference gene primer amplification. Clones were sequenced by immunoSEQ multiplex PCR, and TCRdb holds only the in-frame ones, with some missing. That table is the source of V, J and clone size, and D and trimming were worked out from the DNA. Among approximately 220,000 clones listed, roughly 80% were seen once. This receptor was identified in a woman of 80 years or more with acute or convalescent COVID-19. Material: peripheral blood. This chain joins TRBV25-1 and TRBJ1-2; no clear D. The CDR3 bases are TGTGCCAGCACCCAGGACTGGAGCTATGGCTACACCTTC. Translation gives CASTQDWSYGYTF.